Below are 31 T cell receptor beta chains sequenced from a single sample in a study of CD8 T cells in ankylosing spondylitis. TCRdb passed the 5' RACE reads through MiXCR, listing each CDR3 protein once. The sample lists more than 150,000 distinct CDR3 sequences, about 20% occurring once. Input material: blood, either unsorted or a sorted T cell fraction (not recorded which). Receptors originate from a male donor aged 10 to 30 with ankylosing spondylitis or in good health (not recorded which).

This sequence joins TRBV5-6 and TRBJ2-1; 16 bases align to TRBD2. The CDR3 contains 20 residues. V was clipped by 0 bases and J by 4 bases; unmatched bases: 10. Germline V CDR1 and CDR2: SGHDT, YYEEEE. CDR3: CASSLGVGTSGRAGYNEQFF. The CDR3 region has the DNA TGTGCCAGCAGCTTGGGTGTCGGGACTAGCGGGAGGGCCGGGTACAATGAGCAGTTCTTC.

This clonotype showed up many times. J is TRBJ2-2 and V is TRBV11-2; TRBD1 might be the D (6 bases). V lost 1 base, J lost 2 bases, and 8 bases lay in between. Germline assignment: CDR1 SGHAT and CDR2 FQNNGV. The CDR3 totals 15 residues. The CDR3 DNA follows: TGTGCCAGCAGCTTAGTAGGGGGTAACACCGGGGAGCTGTTTTTT. This translates into CASSLVGGNTGELFF.

This clonotype was picked up many times. CDR3 coding DNA: TGCGCCAGCAGCTTGGAGCAGGGGACACACCGGGCTTTCTTT. The encoded protein is CASSLEQGTHRAFF. The chain joins TRBV5-1 to TRBJ1-1; a possible D gene is TRBD1 (6 bases). CDR1 and CDR2 from the germline V gene are SGHRS and YFSETQ. V was shortened by 0 bases and J by 11 bases, with 17 bases between the two germline ends. This CDR3 contains 14 residues. Looking up the rest from reference TRBV5-1 and TRBJ1-1 gives the full variable domain: KAGVTQTPRYLIKTRGQQVTLSCSPISGHRSVSWYQQTPGQGLQFLFEYFSETQRNKGNFPGRFSGRQFSNSRSEMNVSTLELGDSALYLCASSLEQGTHRAFFGQGTRLTVV.

This clonotype has ten or more counts. This sequence joins TRBV12-3 or TRBV12-4 and TRBJ2-3; D unclear. V lost 1 base, J lost 4 bases, and 12 bases lay in between. The CDR3 has 15 amino acids. The CDR3: CASSLVIDSSDTQYF. The CDR3 DNA is TGTGCCAGCAGTTTAGTAATAGATTCGTCAGATACGCAGTATTTT.

In this sample, this clonotype turned up many times. The V gene is TRBV7-9, the J gene TRBJ2-3, with TRBD1 matching 7 bases. V lost 5 bases, J lost 1 base, and 6 bases stayed unmatched. Germline CDR1 and CDR2: SEHNR and FQNEAQ (reference sequence). There are 15 residues in the CDR3. The CDR3 DNA is TGTGCCAGCAGCCCGTACAGGGGAGGCACAGATACGCAGTATTTT. Residues: CASSPYRGGTDTQYF.

The V call is TRBV6-2 or TRBV6-3, the J call TRBJ2-2, with TRBD2 matching 7 bases. Germline V gene lookup returns CDR1 MNHEY and CDR2 SVGEGT. This CDR3 is 16 amino acids long. V dropped 2 bases and J dropped 5; count of bases not matched to a gene: 8. CDR3 in amino acids: CASSYSLAEGTGELFF. The CDR3 nucleotides are TGTGCCAGCAGTTACAGTCTAGCGGAGGGGACCGGGGAGCTGTTTTTT.

CDR3 residues: CASSRDRLTYGYTF. The CDR3 bases are TGTGCCAGTAGCCGGGACAGGTTAACCTATGGCTACACCTTC. This chain links TRBV19 with TRBJ1-2, with 8 bases matching TRBD1. The CDR3 is 14 amino acids. Per the germline V gene, CDR1 is LNHDA and CDR2 is SQIVND (reference sequence). The ends lost 6 bases at V and 4 bases at J; junction bases unmatched: 7.

This clonotype was found many times. This chain connects TRBV9 to TRBJ2-7; TRBD1 agrees at 8 bases. Trimming cost V 3 bases and J 7 bases; bases outside gene matches: 9. CDR3 length: 14 residues. The germline V gene has CDR1 SGDLS and CDR2 YYNGEE. In DNA form, the CDR3 reads TGTGCCAGCAGCGCCGGGACAGGTGGGCAGGAGCAGTACTTC. Protein product: CASSAGTGGQEQYF.

Ten or more counts support this clonotype. The rearrangement joins TRBV4-2 to TRBJ1-1; D unresolved. The CDR3 runs 13 residues. Germline V gene data show CDR1 as LGHNA and CDR2 as YNFKEQ. V was trimmed by 4 bases and J by 6 bases, leaving 12 bases between them. DNA of the CDR3: TGTGCCAGCAGCCGAACCGGGCTCTCTGAAGCTTTCTTT. Translation: CASSRTGLSEAFF.

This clonotype was recorded at least ten times. The gene calls are TRBV12-3 or TRBV12-4 and TRBJ1-1, with D perhaps matching TRBD1 (5 bases). V was trimmed by 4 bases and J by 1 base, leaving 10 bases between them. The CDR3 is 14 amino acids. The CDR3 here is CASSSSTGNTEAFF. The CDR3 bases are TGTGCCAGCAGTTCGAGTACAGGGAACACTGAAGCTTTCTTT.

This clonotype was seen ten or more times. The chain has TRBV24-1 and TRBJ2-2; a possible D gene is TRBD1 (5 bases). Germline CDR1 reads KGHDR; CDR2 reads SFDVKD. The V gene lost 3 bases and the J gene lost 6 bases, with 13 bases spanning the gap. The CDR3 consists of 15 residues. The CDR3 DNA follows: TGTGCCACCAGTGATAAGGGGCGTACCCCCGGGGAGCTGTTTTTT. Its protein product is CATSDKGRTPGELFF.

This clonotype turned up a few times. This chain links TRBV2 with TRBJ1-1; D perhaps matches TRBD1 (6 bases). CDR1 is SNHLY, CDR2 FYNNEI, per germline. Trimming took 6 bases from V and 0 from J, leaving 17 bases between them. The CDR3 spans 16 residues. The CDR3 region has the DNA TGTGCCAGCAGCGAGTACTCGGGGGGCATGAACACTGAAGCTTTCTTT. Translation: CASSEYSGGMNTEAFF.

This clonotype has a count of ten or more. This chain links TRBV12-3 or TRBV12-4 with TRBJ2-1; D call uncertain. The V end was cut by 8 bases, the J end by 8 bases, with 10 bases between. The CDR3 consists of 11 residues. CDR3 DNA: TGTGCCAGCGGCGAGCTTTATGAGCAGTTCTTC. This translates into CASGELYEQFF.

This clonotype was seen repeatedly, ten times or more. Written as DNA, the CDR3 is TGTGCCAGCTCACCACCCATTACTAGCGGGAAGGTTAGGAATGAGCAGTTCTTC. Its translation is CASSPPITSGKVRNEQFF. This chain uses TRBV18 with TRBJ2-1, with 10 bases that match TRBD2. The V gene end was trimmed by 0 bases and the J gene end by 7 bases; junction bases not matched to a gene: 12. Per germline, CDR1 KGHSH and CDR2 LQKENI. This CDR3 contains 18 residues.

At least ten counts were recorded for this clonotype. CDR3 protein: CASSPGTSNQPQHF. In DNA, the CDR3 is TGTGCCAGCAGTCCCGGGACATCTAATCAGCCCCAGCATTTT. V gene TRBV27 combines with J gene TRBJ1-5; possible D gene TRBD1, 6 bases. CDR1 is MNHEY and CDR2 is SMNVEV in the germline V gene (reference sequence). Trimming stripped 5 bases from V and 4 bases from J, with 12 bases between. The CDR3 has 14 residues.

This clonotype was counted at least ten times. CDR3 region: CASSETQTGEKLFF. CDR3 bases: TGTGCCAGCAGCGAGACCCAGACCGGCGAAAAACTGTTTTTT. This chain uses TRBV7-7 with TRBJ1-4; D gene ambiguous. Per germline, CDR1 SSHAT and CDR2 FNYEAQ (reference sequence). There are 14 residues in the CDR3. Trimming removed 5 bases from V and 8 bases from J, with 15 bases in between. The full variable domain, rest sourced from reference TRBV7-7 and TRBJ1-4, is GAGVSQSPRYKVTKRGQDVTLRCDPISSHATLYWYQQALGQGPEFLTYFNYEAQPDKSGLPSDRFSAERPEGSISTLTIQRTEQRDSAMYRCASSETQTGEKLFFGSGTQLSVL.

The chain combines TRBV29-1 with TRBJ2-3; D is uncertain. Germline V gene data show CDR1 as SQVTM and CDR2 as ANQGSEA. There are 11 residues in the CDR3. The V gene lost 7 bases and the J gene lost 6 bases, with 11 bases spanning the gap. In nucleotides, the CDR3 is TGCAGCGGGGCTGATTTTGATACGCAGTATTTT. Its translation is CSGADFDTQYF.

This clonotype was found many times. The chain is built from TRBV29-1 and TRBJ1-1, with D possibly being TRBD1 (6 bases). This CDR3 contains 15 residues. The V gene lost 5 bases and the J gene lost 7 bases, with 23 bases spanning the gap. Germline V lookup: CDR1 SQVTM, CDR2 ANQGSEA. CDR3 sequence reads: CSVSFQGRSDSEAFF. The CDR3 nucleotides are TGCAGCGTTTCTTTTCAGGGGAGGTCGGATAGTGAAGCTTTCTTT.

This clonotype was recorded many times. The CDR3 spells CASSFLGGTQETQYF. As DNA, the CDR3 is TGCGCCAGCAGCTTCCTAGGGGGGACTCAAGAGACCCAGTACTTC. The chain has TRBV5-1 and TRBJ2-5; D is perhaps TRBD1 or TRBD2 (6 bases each). From germline, CDR1 is SGHRS and CDR2 YFSETQ. Trimming cost V 2 bases and J 2 bases, with 13 bases left between them. The CDR3 totals 15 residues.

This clonotype showed up many times. The V gene is TRBV18, the J gene TRBJ2-7; the D call may be TRBD1 or TRBD2 (5 bases each). From germline, CDR1 is KGHSH and CDR2 LQKENI. Trimming cost V 3 bases and J 3 bases, with 12 bases left between them. This CDR3 has 14 amino acids. The CDR3 sequence is CASSPEQGVYEQYF. The DNA for the CDR3 is TGTGCCAGCTCACCGGAGCAGGGAGTCTACGAGCAGTACTTC.

This clonotype showed up just once. The chain recombines TRBV29-1 with TRBJ2-7; 7 bases match TRBD1. There are 10 residues in the CDR3. Germline loops: CDR1 SQVTM, CDR2 ANQGSEA. The V segment lost 7 bases and the J segment 11 bases; nucleotides outside the gene matches: 8. The CDR3: CSGRTGPKYV. CDR3 sequence (DNA): TGCAGCGGGAGGACAGGACCAAAGTACGTC.

This clonotype was detected many times. The gene calls are TRBV4-3 and TRBJ2-5; unclear D gene. Germline V CDR1 and CDR2: LGHNA, YSLEER. CDR3 size: 13 residues. Between the trimmed V and J ends, which lost 4 bases and 4 bases, there was a span of 10 bases. CDR3 nucleotides: TGCGCCAGCAGCCGTCAAGTGGGAGAGACCCAGTACTTC. This encodes CASSRQVGETQYF.

The chain uses TRBV25-1 and TRBJ2-3; a possible D gene is TRBD2 (5 bases). V lost 2 bases to trimming and J lost 2 bases, with 17 bases between them. Germline values: CDR1 MGHDK, CDR2 SYGVNS. The CDR3 contains 17 residues. CDR3: CASSEVRGLPPTDTQYF. The CDR3 nucleotides read TGTGCCAGCAGTGAAGTTCGAGGGCTACCACCCACAGATACGCAGTATTTT.

J is TRBJ1-5 and V is TRBV3-1, with D unresolved. This CDR3 region has 14 residues. Germline-derived CDR1 and CDR2 are LGHDT and YNNKEL (reference sequence). Trimming shortened V by 1 base and J by 3 bases, and 7 bases separated the two germline ends. The CDR3 DNA reads as TGTGCCAGCAGCCAAGGGACTCCCAATCAGCCCCAGCATTTT. Residues: CASSQGTPNQPQHF.

This clonotype was seen repeatedly, ten times or more. The chain links TRBV4-3 to TRBJ1-1; 11 bases agree with TRBD1. V lost 1 base, J lost 3 bases, and 1 base stayed unmatched. The germline V gene has CDR1 LGHNA and CDR2 YSLEER. The CDR3 totals 15 residues. CDR3 in amino acids: CASSQGTGGHTEAFF. CDR3 DNA sequence: TGCGCCAGCAGCCAAGGGACAGGGGGCCACACTGAAGCTTTCTTT.

The table lists this clonotype with many counts. This sequence joins TRBV27 and TRBJ2-7, with D possibly TRBD2 on 6 matching bases. The V and J ends lost 7 bases and 0 bases respectively, with 10 bases between them. Germline CDR1 is MNHEY and CDR2 is SMNVEV (reference sequence). The CDR3 contains 13 residues. In nucleotides, the CDR3 is TGTGCCAGCACTAGCGAAGACTCCTACGAGCAGTACTTC. It codes for CASTSEDSYEQYF.

This clonotype came up many times. In nucleotides, the CDR3 is TGTGCCAGTAGGGAAACTGCTAGCGGCTCCTACGAGCAGTACGTC. Translated: CASRETASGSYEQYV. This chain links TRBV19 with TRBJ2-7; 7 bases match TRBD2. The CDR3 length is 15 residues. The germline CDR1 and CDR2 sequences are LNHDA and SQIVND (reference sequence). With V trimmed by 6 bases and J by 0 bases, 8 bases remained unmatched.

This clonotype was recorded at least ten times. This sequence joins TRBV29-1 and TRBJ2-5, with 8 nucleotides matching TRBD1. The CDR3 is made up of 13 amino acids. Germline CDR1 and CDR2: SQVTM and ANQGSEA. The junction had 2 bases not matched to a gene; V was cut back by 1 base and J by 4 bases. The CDR3 nucleotides read TGCAGCGTTGAAGGGACAGGGCGAGAGACCCAGTACTTC. Amino acid sequence: CSVEGTGRETQYF.

The chain is built from TRBV9 and TRBJ2-3; 13 bases agree with TRBD2. The CDR3 sequence is 19 residues long. Germline CDR1 and CDR2: SGDLS and YYNGEE. Trimming cost V 0 bases and J 0 bases; bases outside gene matches: 7. The CDR3 sequence: CASSVDTSGRGRSTDTQYF. The CDR3 DNA sequence: TGTGCCAGCAGCGTAGATACTAGCGGGAGGGGACGGAGCACAGATACGCAGTATTTT. Full variable domain (missing parts from reference TRBV9 and TRBJ2-3): DSGVTQTPKHLITATGQRVTLRCSPRSGDLSVYWYQQSLDQGLQFLIQYYNGEERAKGNILERFSAQQFPDLHSELNLSSLELGDSALYFCASSVDTSGRGRSTDTQYFGPGTRLTVL.

At least ten counts were recorded for this clonotype. CDR3 region: CATSRDSPGLAGVGYNEQFF. Here the CDR3 DNA reads TGTGCCACCAGCAGAGATTCCCCGGGACTAGCGGGAGTGGGCTACAATGAGCAGTTCTTC. This chain links TRBV15 with TRBJ2-1; 14 nucleotides agree with TRBD2. With V trimmed by 0 bases and J by 3 bases, 10 bases remained unmatched. This CDR3 comprises 20 residues. CDR1 and CDR2 from the germline V gene are LNHNV and YYDKDF (reference sequence).

The chain links TRBV20-1 to TRBJ2-3; weak D call: TRBD1 (6 bases). CDR1 and CDR2 (germline): DFQATT, SNEGSKA (reference sequence). The CDR3 is made up of 13 amino acids. V lost 1 base, J lost 1 base, and 6 bases lay in between. CDR3 sequence (DNA): TGCAGTGCTAGAGGGACAGGCACAGATACGCAGTATTTT. This codes for CSARGTGTDTQYF.